The 13 T cell receptor beta chains in this list originate from one sample, sequenced in a study of CD8 T cells in Susac syndrome (dated by TCRdb to the late 2010s). Libraries were built with the immunoSEQ multiplex PCR assay. RNA was extracted using the RNeasy kit, and 0.5 to 1 microgram was reverse transcribed with random hexamers. TCRdb reanalyzed the raw reads on its own, using fastp at Q25 for trimming and MiXCR for clone calling, and kept in-frame beta chains. When rows share a CDR3 protein, they turn into one entry using the most common DNA and genes. The sample table lists about 150,000 distinct CDR3 sequences, about 94% of them with a count of one. The ten largest make up 0.084% of the sample. Sequences were obtained from CD4+ T cells from PBMCs. The receptor set was obtained from a human donor with Susac syndrome.

This sequence joins TRBV29-1 and TRBJ2-6; D remains unclear. Trimming stripped 5 bases from V and 4 bases from J, with 12 bases between. There are 14 residues in the CDR3. Per the germline V gene, CDR1 is SQVTM and CDR2 is ANQGSEA. The CDR3, as DNA: TGCAGCGTTCGACCAAACGCGGGGGCCAACGTCCTGACTTTC. Its translation: CSVRPNAGANVLTF.

This sequence joins TRBV7-2 and TRBJ1-1, with 7 bases that match TRBD1. With 5 bases clipped from V and 7 bases from J, the junction kept 7 bases outside the gene matches. The CDR3 has 13 residues. Germline V gene data show CDR1 as SGHTA and CDR2 as FQGNSA. DNA for the CDR3: TGTGCCAGCAGCATAAACCGGGACAGTGAAGCTTTCTTT. The encoded protein is CASSINRDSEAFF.

The rearrangement links TRBV28 to TRBJ2-7; D is perhaps TRBD2 (5 bases). In germline, CDR1 is MDHEN, CDR2 SYDVKM. Deletions cut 6 bases from V and 1 base from J, with 13 bases between. This CDR3 has 14 amino acids. The CDR3 here is CASRPSLLSYEQYF. The CDR3 DNA is TGTGCCAGCAGACCTAGCCTACTTTCCTACGAGCAGTACTTC.

The V call is TRBV5-4, the J call TRBJ1-6; D remains ambiguous. The V end was cut by 5 bases, the J end by 10 bases, with 10 bases between. Germline lookup yields CDR1 SGHNT and CDR2 YYREEE (reference sequence). The CDR3 loop spans 12 amino acids. Here the CDR3 DNA reads TGTGCCAGCAGAACGGACGTATCACCCCTCCACTTT. Translating it yields CASRTDVSPLHF.

The rearrangement joins TRBV4-1 to TRBJ2-1; 11 positions match TRBD2. J lost 6 bases, V lost 2 bases, and 9 bases had no gene match. The germline CDR1 and CDR2 sequences are MGHRA and YSYEKL. CDR3 length: 17 amino acids. The CDR3 sequence is CASSQPRAGTSGNEQFF. DNA of the CDR3: TGCGCCAGCAGCCAACCTAGGGCCGGGACTAGCGGCAATGAGCAGTTCTTC.

The chain has TRBV6-5 and TRBJ2-1; 7 bases agree with TRBD2. CDR3 length: 13 residues. The V and J ends lost 7 bases and 7 bases, in that order; junction bases with no gene match: 7. The V gene's germline CDR1 is MNHEY and CDR2 SVGAGI. The CDR3 reads CASNGRHGNEQFF. Here the CDR3 DNA reads TGTGCCAGCAACGGGAGGCACGGAAATGAGCAGTTCTTC.

For this clonotype: Relative to the germline gene, one junction end is altered; a read error may explain this. This chain joins TRBV18 and TRBJ1-1; unclear D gene. CDR3 length: 15 amino acids. In germline, CDR1 is KGHSH, CDR2 LQKENI. CDR3 nucleotide sequence: TGTGCTAGCTCACCACCTCGGACTGACTCGACTGAAGCTTTCTTT. Protein product: CASSPPRTDSTEAFF.

This chain uses TRBV20-1 with TRBJ1-1; 7 bases are shared with TRBD1. This CDR3 is built from 15 residues. The junction had 14 bases not matched to a gene; V was cut back by 6 bases and J by 4 bases. Per germline, CDR1 DFQATT and CDR2 SNEGSKA (reference sequence). Here the CDR3 reads CSARRTGGGGTEAFF. As DNA, the CDR3 is TGCAGTGCCAGAAGGACAGGAGGAGGTGGCACTGAAGCTTTCTTT.

The chain joins TRBV28 to TRBJ2-7; 9 bases align to TRBD2. The CDR3 length is 14 residues. With 2 bases clipped from V and 6 bases from J, the junction kept 5 bases outside the gene matches. The V gene's germline CDR1 is MDHEN and CDR2 SYDVKM. In DNA form, the CDR3 reads TGTGCCAGCAGTTTAATTAGCGGGAGCCGCGAGCAGTACTTC. This codes for CASSLISGSREQYF. Combining the CDR3 with reference TRBV28 and TRBJ2-7 gives the whole variable domain DVKVTQSSRYLVKRTGEKVFLECVQDMDHENMFWYRQDPGLGLRLIYFSYDVKMKEKGDIPEGYSVSREKKERFSLILESASTNQTSMYLCASSLISGSREQYFGPGTRLTVT.

The CDR3 here is CASSLTSGQFF. CDR3 nucleotide sequence: TGTGCCAGCAGTCTGACTAGCGGACAGTTCTTC. The rearrangement joins TRBV28 to TRBJ2-1; 9 nucleotides agree with TRBD2. The CDR3 has 11 amino acids. Germline V gene sequence: CDR1 MDHEN, CDR2 SYDVKM. V was pared by 5 bases and J by 13 bases, with 3 bases of the junction left unmatched.

This clonotype was detected a few times. The chain carries TRBV7-6 and TRBJ2-5; 9 bases are a match to TRBD2. J was trimmed by 2 bases and V by 1 base; bases with no gene match: 5. Looked up from germline, CDR1 is SGHVS and CDR2 is FNYEAQ. The CDR3 totals 16 residues. The CDR3 loop is CASSLEAGGRQETQYF. CDR3 in DNA: TGTGCCAGCAGCTTAGAAGCGGGGGGCCGGCAAGAGACCCAGTACTTC.

With respect to this clonotype: Germline is not matched at one junction end, which may reflect a read error. The chain links TRBV9 to TRBJ1-2; 10 bases fit TRBD1. Germline V gene lookup returns CDR1 SGDLS and CDR2 YYNGEE. The length of the CDR3 is 15 residues. The CDR3 DNA sequence: TGTGCCAGCGGCGTAGTGGACAGGGGGGGATATGGCTACACCTTC. Amino acids: CASGVVDRGGYGYTF.

This chain connects TRBV20-1 to TRBJ2-5; 10 nucleotides align to TRBD2. Per germline, CDR1 DFQATT and CDR2 SNEGSKA (reference sequence). This CDR3 is built from 15 residues. J lost 2 bases, V lost 5 bases, and 8 bases had no gene match. CDR3 DNA: TGCAGTGCTCTAGCGGGGGCCCACACTCAAGAGACCCAGTACTTC. Translation: CSALAGAHTQETQYF.